These 32 T cell receptor beta chains were all obtained from the same sample, sequenced in a study of blood T cell repertoires in COVID-19. Repertoires were generated with immunoSEQ multiplex PCR, while TCRdb's copy carries only in-frame clones and drops some. The table includes 120,000 or so clones, 60% to 80% detected once. The sample consisted of peripheral blood. The source of these receptors is an elderly woman with active or convalescent COVID-19.

The V call is TRBV7-3, the J call TRBJ2-1; 10 nucleotides match TRBD2. The CDR3 is 15 amino acids. V lost 3 bases to trimming and J lost 10 bases; unmatched junction nucleotides: 9. CDR1 is SGHTA and CDR2 is FQGTGA in the germline V gene. CDR3 in amino acids: CASSLTSGYLEEQFF. The CDR3 DNA sequence: TGTGCCAGCAGCTTGACTAGCGGGTATTTAGAGGAGCAGTTCTTC.

The chain uses TRBV10-2 and TRBJ1-1; possible D gene TRBD1, 5 bases. The germline CDR1 and CDR2 sequences are WSHSY and SAAADI. The V and J ends lost 6 bases and 1 base respectively, with 12 bases between them. CDR3 length: 14 residues. DNA of the CDR3: TGCGCCAGCAGCCTAAATCAGGGGAACACTGAAGCTTTCTTT. It translates to CASSLNQGNTEAFF.

The rearrangement joins TRBV28 to TRBJ2-1; 14 bases match TRBD2. The J segment lost 8 bases and the V segment lost 6 bases, leaving 12 bases of the junction unmatched. The CDR3 has 17 residues. The germline CDR1 and CDR2 sequences are MDHEN and SYDVKM. The CDR3 is CASSPNPGTSGSYEQFF. The CDR3 DNA follows: TGTGCCAGCAGCCCAAACCCCGGGACTAGCGGGAGCTATGAGCAGTTCTTC. Supplemented by reference TRBV28 and TRBJ2-1, the full variable domain reads DVKVTQSSRYLVKRTGEKVFLECVQDMDHENMFWYRQDPGLGLRLIYFSYDVKMKEKGDIPEGYSVSREKKERFSLILESASTNQTSMYLCASSPNPGTSGSYEQFFGPGTRLTVL.

The genes are TRBV5-4 and TRBJ2-4; 7 bases are shared with TRBD2. Germline values: CDR1 SGHNT, CDR2 YYREEE (reference sequence). CDR3 length equals 16 residues. V shed 4 bases and J 3 bases; nucleotides not matched to a gene: 10. The chain's CDR3 is CASSPRAGVVKNIQYF. CDR3 nucleotide sequence: TGTGCCAGCAGCCCGAGGGCGGGGGTAGTCAAAAACATTCAGTACTTC.

CDR3 in amino acids: CASSQWTSEQFF. DNA for the CDR3: TGCGCCAGCAGCCAATGGACTAGCGAGCAGTTCTTC. The gene calls are TRBV4-3 and TRBJ2-1; 8 nucleotides agree with TRBD2. This CDR3 has 12 amino acids. Germline V gene sequence: CDR1 LGHNA, CDR2 YSLEER. V was clipped by 2 bases and J by 10 bases; unmatched bases: 1.

J is TRBJ1-1 and V is TRBV28; D perhaps matches TRBD1 (6 bases). V lost 3 bases to trimming and J lost 3 bases, with 11 bases between them. The CDR3 totals 14 residues. Looked up from germline, CDR1 is MDHEN and CDR2 is SYDVKM. The CDR3, as DNA: TGTGCCAGCAGTTTGTACAGGGCCCACACTGAAGCTTTCTTT. It is translated as CASSLYRAHTEAFF.

The rearrangement links TRBV2 to TRBJ1-2; D perhaps matches TRBD1 (6 bases). The CDR3 runs 14 residues. The germline gives CDR1 SNHLY, CDR2 FYNNEI. Deletions cut 6 bases from V and 5 bases from J, with 16 bases between. For the CDR3, the DNA is TGTGCCAGCAGGGACAGAACAGGGCTATATGGCTACACCTTC. Its protein is CASRDRTGLYGYTF.

This clone appeared a few times. The chain has TRBV7-8 and TRBJ2-5; TRBD1 is a possible D gene (6 bases). The germline V and J ends were trimmed by 10 bases and 5 bases, with 8 bases remaining between them. The CDR3 loop spans 10 amino acids. Germline loops: CDR1 SGHVS, CDR2 FQNEAQ. For the CDR3, the DNA is TGTGCCACAGGGGAGGAGACCCAGTACTTC. It translates to CATGEETQYF.

This clone is a singleton in its sample. The CDR3 nucleotides read TGTGCCAGCAACCCTCGGCAGGGGTATGGCTACACCTTC. Protein sequence: CASNPRQGYGYTF. The J gene is TRBJ1-2, the V gene TRBV11-2; TRBD1 might be the D (6 bases). Deletions cut 7 bases from V and 5 bases from J, with 14 bases between. CDR1 is SGHAT and CDR2 is FQNNGV in the germline V gene. This CDR3 has 13 amino acids.

The chain uses TRBV3-1 (or the pseudogene TRBV3-2) and TRBJ1-2; no firm D call. There are 16 residues in the CDR3. V lost 3 bases, J lost 7 bases, and 21 bases lay in between. CDR1 LGHDT and CDR2 YNNKEL come from the germline V gene (reference sequence). CDR3 in DNA: TGTGCCAGCAGCCAGGCTGGGCGTCCCTCCACTAGTGGCTACACCTTC. Residues: CASSQAGRPSTSGYTF.

This chain connects TRBV19 to TRBJ1-2, with TRBD1 matching 10 bases. V shed 5 bases, J shed 8 bases, and the junction held 2 bases outside the gene matches. The CDR3 contains 12 residues. Looked up from germline, CDR1 is LNHDA and CDR2 is SQIVND (reference sequence). This CDR3 is CASSPGQGGYTF. DNA of the CDR3: TGTGCCAGTAGTCCGGGACAGGGGGGCTACACCTTC.

This clone was seen only a few times. The chain links TRBV6-5 to TRBJ2-7, with unresolved D. The CDR3 loop spans 13 amino acids. V was cut by 7 bases and J by 5 bases, with 15 bases left in between. Germline CDR1 MNHEY, CDR2 SVGAGI. The CDR3 protein is CASTLDVTDEQYF. In nucleotides, the CDR3 is TGTGCCAGCACCCTAGACGTCACGGACGAGCAGTACTTC.

The V call is TRBV18, the J call TRBJ2-6; 8 nucleotides line up with TRBD2. The V and J ends lost 0 bases and 13 bases, in that order; junction bases with no gene match: 5. The CDR3 contains 14 residues. Germline V lookup: CDR1 KGHSH, CDR2 LQKENI. In DNA, the CDR3 is TGTGCCAGCTCACCACCTGGGGCTAGCGGGGTCCTGACTTTC. This gives the protein CASSPPGASGVLTF.

CDR3 protein: CASSQVGPGSSYNEQFF. The CDR3 region has the DNA TGTGCCAGCAGCCAAGTGGGTCCCGGGAGCTCCTACAATGAGCAGTTCTTC. J is TRBJ2-1 and V is TRBV4-2, with D possibly matching TRBD2 (6 bases). This CDR3 comprises 17 residues. Germline CDR1 is LGHNA and CDR2 is YNFKEQ. Deletions cut 1 base from V and 0 bases from J, with 13 bases between.

The J gene is TRBJ1-3, the V gene TRBV7-9; the D gene is possibly TRBD1 (6 bases). From germline, CDR1 is SEHNR and CDR2 FQNEAQ (reference sequence). The CDR3 sequence is 13 residues long. Trimming pared 5 bases from V and 4 bases from J, leaving 9 bases between. In DNA form, the CDR3 reads TGTGCCAGCAGCAACGGACAGGGAAACACCATATATTTT. Translated: CASSNGQGNTIYF.

The chain joins TRBV19 to TRBJ1-5; D is unclear. The CDR3 runs to 15 residues. V shed 1 base and J shed 2 bases, with 9 bases lying between them. Germline V lookup: CDR1 LNHDA, CDR2 SQIVND (reference sequence). The CDR3 DNA is TGTGCCAGTAGTATAGTTCCGTTTCGCAATCAGCCCCAGCATTTT. Translated, it gives CASSIVPFRNQPQHF.

The chain is built from TRBV4-1 and TRBJ2-7, with TRBD2 identical over 8 bases. The CDR3 loop spans 16 amino acids. The ends lost 0 bases at V and 3 bases at J; junction bases unmatched: 7. Per the germline V gene, CDR1 is MGHRA and CDR2 is YSYEKL. In nucleotides, the CDR3 is TGCGCCAGCAGCCAAGATCTGGCGGGGGGACGCTACGAGCAGTACTTC. Translating it yields CASSQDLAGGRYEQYF.

The chain employs TRBV12-3 or TRBV12-4 and TRBJ1-6, with 7 nucleotides matching TRBD1. The junction had 6 bases not matched to a gene; V was cut back by 6 bases and J by 10 bases. The CDR3 is 13 residues long. The DNA for the CDR3 is TGTGCCAGCAGCCTTAACAGGGGATCACCCCTCCACTTT. Translated: CASSLNRGSPLHF.

This clone was picked up a small number of times. At one of its ends the junction is not consistent with the germline gene, which may arise from a read error. The chain recombines TRBV28 with TRBJ2-3, with D perhaps TRBD1 (6 bases). The CDR3 is 13 amino acids. Germline CDR1 and CDR2: MDHEN and SYDVKM. The chain's CDR3 is CASSRTWGQGVDF. The CDR3 DNA follows: TGTGCCAGCAGCCGGACATGGGGGCAGGGTGTCGATTTT.

The chain employs TRBV12-5 and TRBJ2-2; maybe TRBD1 (6 bases). With 8 bases removed from V and 10 bases from J, the gap between germline ends came to 23 bases. CDR1 LGHNT and CDR2 FRNRAP come from the germline V gene. The CDR3 sequence is 15 residues long. CDR3: CASSAGTRPFSELFF. The CDR3 nucleotides read TGTGCTAGTTCGGCCGGGACACGGCCTTTTTCGGAGCTGTTTTTT.

This chain links TRBV18 with TRBJ2-6, with 10 bases identical to TRBD1. Trimming at V came to 1 base and at J to 1 base, leaving 4 bases not matched to a gene. Germline V gene lookup returns CDR1 KGHSH and CDR2 LQKENI. The CDR3 sequence is 18 residues long. CDR3 DNA sequence: TGTGCCAGCTCACCACGCGGGACAGGGGCATCTGGGGCCAACGTCCTGACTTTC. It yields the protein CASSPRGTGASGANVLTF.

The chain carries TRBV18 and TRBJ1-5; possibly TRBD1 for D (6 bases). CDR1 is KGHSH and CDR2 is LQKENI in the germline V gene. The CDR3 totals 13 residues. The V and J ends lost 3 bases and 5 bases respectively, with 8 bases between them. The CDR3 nucleotides read TGTGCCAGCTCACCGGACAGTTATCAGCCCCAGCATTTT. Amino acid sequence: CASSPDSYQPQHF.

This chain uses TRBV5-1 with TRBJ2-5, with 8 bases fitting TRBD1. V lost 4 bases to trimming and J lost 3 bases; unmatched junction nucleotides: 5. The CDR3 length is 14 residues. Germline V gives CDR1 SGHRS, CDR2 YFSETQ. CDR3 in amino acids: CASSLTGDEETQYF. CDR3 bases: TGCGCCAGCAGCCTGACAGGGGATGAAGAGACCCAGTACTTC.

The CDR3 protein is CASSFRTSGRGLVYNEQFF. CDR3 in DNA: TGTGCCAGCAGTTTCCGGACTAGCGGGAGGGGCCTGGTCTACAATGAGCAGTTCTTC. This chain uses TRBV6-2 or TRBV6-3 with TRBJ2-1; 15 nucleotides align to TRBD2. Germline-derived CDR1 and CDR2 are MNHEY and SVGEGT. With 4 bases clipped from V and 3 bases from J, the junction kept 10 bases outside the gene matches. The CDR3 sequence is 19 residues long.

The chain carries TRBV7-3 and TRBJ1-1; D is unresolved. The CDR3 is 15 amino acids. Trimming removed 1 base at V and 1 base at J, with 10 bases between. Germline CDR1 reads SGHTA; CDR2 reads FQGTGA. The CDR3 DNA sequence: TGTGCCAGCAGCTTAAACCCCGGAGGGAACACTGAAGCTTTCTTT. Amino acids: CASSLNPGGNTEAFF. The full variable domain, rest sourced from reference TRBV7-3 and TRBJ1-1, is GAGVSQTPSNKVTEKGKYVELRCDPISGHTALYWYRQSLGQGPEFLIYFQGTGAADDSGLPNDRFFAVRPEGSVSTLKIQRTERGDSAVYLCASSLNPGGNTEAFFGQGTRLTVV.

The CDR3 DNA reads as TGCAGTGCTAGTCACAGCTATGGGACTTACAATGAGCAGTTCTTC. This translates into CSASHSYGTYNEQFF. The chain employs TRBV20-1 and TRBJ2-1; D possibly corresponds to TRBD2 (6 bases). Germline V gene sequence: CDR1 DFQATT, CDR2 SNEGSKA (reference sequence). With 3 bases removed from V and 4 bases from J, the gap between germline ends came to 16 bases. There are 15 residues in the CDR3.

This chain uses TRBV12-3 or TRBV12-4 with TRBJ2-5; the D gene is possibly TRBD2 (5 bases). This CDR3 contains 13 residues. Trimming stripped 6 bases from V and 5 bases from J, with 13 bases between. This CDR3 reads CASSLLDRETQYF. CDR3 coding DNA: TGTGCCAGCAGCCTACTAGATCGGGAGACCCAGTACTTC.

The CDR3: CASSQQRHNEQFF. DNA of the CDR3: TGTGCCAGCAGCCAACAGCGGCACAATGAGCAGTTCTTC. The chain has TRBV14 and TRBJ2-1; maybe TRBD2 (5 bases). Germline-derived CDR1 and CDR2 are SGHDN and FVKESK. Trimming left V 2 bases short and J 5 bases short, with 7 bases between. This CDR3 contains 13 residues.

This clone was seen more than once but under ten times. V usage is TRBV4-2 and J usage is TRBJ1-4; D gene ambiguous. Germline V lookup: CDR1 LGHNA, CDR2 YNFKEQ. Between the trimmed V and J ends, which lost 1 base and 8 bases, there was a span of 14 bases. The CDR3 runs to 15 residues. CDR3 sequence reads: CASSQGTPEEEKLFF. Here the CDR3 DNA reads TGTGCCAGCAGCCAAGGGACTCCGGAGGAGGAAAAACTGTTTTTT.

This chain joins TRBV20-1 and TRBJ1-5; D possibly corresponds to TRBD1 (5 bases). Trimming shortened V by 3 bases and J by 5 bases, and 11 bases separated the two germline ends. The CDR3 is made up of 13 amino acids. From germline, CDR1 is DFQATT and CDR2 SNEGSKA (reference sequence). The CDR3, as DNA: TGCAGTGCTAGTAGGGGAGGGTATCAGCCCCAGCATTTT. It codes for CSASRGGYQPQHF.

The chain links TRBV19 to TRBJ1-5; the D gene is possibly TRBD1 (5 bases). This CDR3 is 16 amino acids long. The V gene's germline CDR1 is LNHDA and CDR2 SQIVND (reference sequence). Trimming took 0 bases from V and 3 from J, leaving 12 bases between them. CDR3 bases: TGTGCCAGTAGTATAGATGCGACAGAGTACAATCAGCCCCAGCATTTT. This codes for CASSIDATEYNQPQHF.

This sequence joins TRBV3-1 (or the pseudogene TRBV3-2) and TRBJ1-6, with D perhaps TRBD1 (5 bases). V lost 4 bases and J lost 8, with 21 bases in between. This CDR3 contains 17 residues. Per germline, CDR1 LGHDT and CDR2 YNNKEL (reference sequence). DNA of the CDR3: TGTGCCAGCAGCCCGACTTTCGGGGGAGGCCTAGATTCACCCCTCCACTTT. It yields the protein CASSPTFGGGLDSPLHF.